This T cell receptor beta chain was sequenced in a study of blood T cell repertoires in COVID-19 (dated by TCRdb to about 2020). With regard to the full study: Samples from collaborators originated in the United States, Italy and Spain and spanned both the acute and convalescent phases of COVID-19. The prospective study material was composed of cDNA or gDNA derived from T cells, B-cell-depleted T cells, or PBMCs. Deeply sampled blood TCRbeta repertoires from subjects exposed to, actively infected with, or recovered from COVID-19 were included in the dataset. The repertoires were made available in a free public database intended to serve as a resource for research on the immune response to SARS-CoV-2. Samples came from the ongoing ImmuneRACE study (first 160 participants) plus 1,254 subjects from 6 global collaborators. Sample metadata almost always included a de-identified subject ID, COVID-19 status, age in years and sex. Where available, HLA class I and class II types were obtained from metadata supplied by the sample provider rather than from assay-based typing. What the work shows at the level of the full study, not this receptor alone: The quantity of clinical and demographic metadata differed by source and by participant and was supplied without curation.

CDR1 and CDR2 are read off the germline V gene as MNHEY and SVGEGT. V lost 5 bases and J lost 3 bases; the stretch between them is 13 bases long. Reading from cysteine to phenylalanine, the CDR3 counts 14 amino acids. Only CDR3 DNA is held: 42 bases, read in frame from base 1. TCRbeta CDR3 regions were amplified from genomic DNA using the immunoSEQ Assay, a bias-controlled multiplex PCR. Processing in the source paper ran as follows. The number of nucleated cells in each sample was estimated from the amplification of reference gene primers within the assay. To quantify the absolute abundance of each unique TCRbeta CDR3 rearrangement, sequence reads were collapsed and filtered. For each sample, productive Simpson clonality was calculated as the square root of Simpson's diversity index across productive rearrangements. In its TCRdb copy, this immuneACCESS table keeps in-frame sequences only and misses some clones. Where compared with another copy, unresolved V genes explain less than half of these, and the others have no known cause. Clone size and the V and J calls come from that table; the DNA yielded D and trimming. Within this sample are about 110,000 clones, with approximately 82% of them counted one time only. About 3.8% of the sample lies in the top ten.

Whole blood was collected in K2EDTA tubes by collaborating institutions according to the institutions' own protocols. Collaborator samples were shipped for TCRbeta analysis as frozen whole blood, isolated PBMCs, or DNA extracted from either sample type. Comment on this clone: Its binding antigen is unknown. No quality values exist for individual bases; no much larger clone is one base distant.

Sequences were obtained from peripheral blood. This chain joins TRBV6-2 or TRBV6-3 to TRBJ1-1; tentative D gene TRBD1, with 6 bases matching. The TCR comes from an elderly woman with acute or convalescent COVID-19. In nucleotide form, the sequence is TGTGCCAGCAGTATACAGGGCTCGGACACTGAAGCTTTCTTT. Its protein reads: CASSIQGSDTEAFF.